This entry lists 21 T cell receptor beta chains sequenced from one sample in a study of blood T cell repertoires in COVID-19 (dated by TCRdb to 2020 to 2022). Receptors were amplified or captured by the immunoSEQ multiplex PCR assay. Sourced from immuneACCESS, this table was stored by TCRdb with only in-frame sequences that have V and J called. A share of the clones is absent; for the studies checked, an unresolved V gene accounts for under half, and the remainder has no known explanation. In all, the sample holds about 210,000 clones, and about 91% of those were seen once. The ten largest make up about 1.3% of the sample. The sequenced material came from peripheral blood. The origin of the receptors is a man younger than 40 with acute or convalescent COVID-19.

With respect to this clone: It may be a read error: a sequence one base away is much more abundant. The gene calls are TRBV5-4 and TRBJ1-5; no clear D gene. V lost 2 bases and J lost 0, with 9 bases in between. The length of the CDR3 is 15 residues. Germline lookup yields CDR1 SGHNT and CDR2 YYREEE (reference sequence). CDR3 nucleotide sequence: TGTGCCAGCAGCTTAGGAGGGAATAGCAATCAGCCCCAGCATTTT. As protein: CASSLGGNSNQPQHF.

The chain links TRBV7-9 to TRBJ2-7; D possibly corresponds to TRBD1 (6 bases). The CDR3 contains 15 residues. The V end lost 4 bases, the J end lost 4 bases, and 17 bases lay between the germline ends. The germline V gene has CDR1 SEHNR and CDR2 FQNEAQ (reference sequence). The CDR3 DNA reads TGTGCCAGCAGCTCCCTGGACAGACCACCATACGAGCAGTACTTC. It is translated as CASSSLDRPPYEQYF.

The chain has TRBV6-6 and TRBJ1-1, with TRBD1 matching 8 bases. The CDR3 runs 13 residues. Germline V gene sequence: CDR1 MNHNY, CDR2 SVGAGI (reference sequence). J gave up 10 bases and V 6 bases, and 10 bases lay outside the gene matches. The CDR3 region has the DNA TGTGCCAGCAGCTCCACTGACAGGGGAGGAGCTTTCTTT. Its protein is CASSSTDRGGAFF.

The rearrangement links TRBV7-2 to TRBJ2-5; 11 nucleotides line up with TRBD2. CDR1 and CDR2 from the germline V gene are SGHTA and FQGNSA. The trim removed 5 bases at V and 4 bases at J, leaving 12 bases unmatched. The CDR3 has 17 residues. The CDR3 bases are TGTGCCAGCAGCCATGCCATAGCGGGGGGGCCGCTAGAGACCCAGTACTTC. This gives the protein CASSHAIAGGPLETQYF.

This sequence joins TRBV5-1 and TRBJ2-1, with 12 bases aligning to TRBD2. The junction had 0 bases not matched to a gene; V was cut back by 2 bases and J by 3 bases. This CDR3 has 15 residues. Germline assignment: CDR1 SGHRS and CDR2 YFSETQ. The CDR3 is CASSLLAGGYNEQFF. The CDR3, as DNA: TGCGCCAGCAGCTTACTAGCGGGAGGCTACAATGAGCAGTTCTTC.

The chain has TRBV15 and TRBJ2-3; 9 bases fit TRBD1. Germline CDR1 and CDR2: LNHNV and YYDKDF (reference sequence). V lost 3 bases and J lost 5; bases outside the gene matches: 3. There are 14 residues in the CDR3. The DNA for the CDR3 is TGTGCCACCAGCAGGGACAGGGGAGGAGATACGCAGTATTTT. As protein: CATSRDRGGDTQYF.

In DNA form, the CDR3 reads TGCGCCAGCAGCCAAGGACGGGGGGACACTGAAGCTTTCTTT. Amino acids: CASSQGRGDTEAFF. The V call is TRBV4-1, the J call TRBJ1-1; D may be TRBD1 (5 bases). The CDR3 covers 14 residues. Trimming cost V 1 base and J 3 bases, with 9 bases left between them. In germline, CDR1 is MGHRA, CDR2 YSYEKL.

The chain carries TRBV18 and TRBJ1-1; D is unresolved. The ends were cut back, 6 bases at V and 1 base at J, with 9 bases in the middle. CDR1 and CDR2 (germline): KGHSH, LQKENI. The CDR3 totals 13 residues. The CDR3 loop is CASSLSRNTEAFF. DNA for the CDR3: TGTGCCAGCTCTCTTAGCAGGAACACTGAAGCTTTCTTT.

The chain recombines TRBV9 with TRBJ1-5, with 8 bases matching TRBD1. Losses at the gene ends were 2 bases for V and 11 bases for J; bases not matched to a gene: 18. The CDR3 extends over 17 amino acids. CDR1 and CDR2 (germline): SGDLS, YYNGEE. This chain's CDR3 is CASSVGRDRYQKGAQHF. The CDR3 region has the DNA TGTGCCAGCAGCGTGGGACGGGACAGGTACCAGAAGGGGGCCCAGCATTTT.

This rearrangement joins TRBV3-1 (or the pseudogene TRBV3-2) to TRBJ2-5; 10 bases map to TRBD2. Germline CDR1 is LGHDT and CDR2 is YNNKEL (reference sequence). The CDR3 is 15 amino acids. Trimming cost V 1 base and J 5 bases; bases outside gene matches: 4. The CDR3 sequence is CASSQVQLAGETQYF. The CDR3 bases are TGTGCCAGCAGCCAAGTACAACTAGCGGGGGAGACCCAGTACTTC.

The chain uses TRBV10-3 and TRBJ2-5, with unresolved D. The CDR3 runs 14 residues. Deletions cut 0 bases from V and 4 bases from J, with 9 bases between. Germline V gene lookup returns CDR1 ENHRY and CDR2 SYGVKD. The CDR3 region has the DNA TGTGCCATCAGTGAGTCGGCGAGGAGAGAGACCCAGTACTTC. Protein product: CAISESARRETQYF.

This clone was detected only once. The chain links TRBV27 to TRBJ1-6, with 9 bases lining up with TRBD1. V shed 1 base and J 10 bases; nucleotides not matched to a gene: 5. Germline assignment: CDR1 MNHEY and CDR2 SMNVEV (reference sequence). The CDR3 runs to 15 residues. CDR3 amino acids: CASSLLGTGQSPLHF. The CDR3 DNA sequence: TGTGCCAGCAGTTTATTAGGGACAGGGCAATCACCCCTCCACTTT.

This chain joins TRBV18 and TRBJ2-1, with 9 positions matching TRBD2. Germline CDR1 KGHSH, CDR2 LQKENI. With V trimmed by 1 base and J by 7 bases, 5 bases remained unmatched. The CDR3 is 15 residues long. CDR3 region: CASSPLSGRRNEQFF. The CDR3 DNA reads as TGTGCCAGCTCACCACTTAGCGGGAGACGAAATGAGCAGTTCTTC.

This chain uses TRBV6-5 with TRBJ1-2; possible D gene TRBD1, 5 bases. Germline loops: CDR1 MNHEY, CDR2 SVGAGI. V lost 4 bases and J 8 bases, leaving 23 bases between the germline ends. There are 16 residues in the CDR3. The CDR3 sequence is CASSSPGQGGIWGYTF. The CDR3 DNA sequence: TGTGCCAGCAGTTCCCCCGGCCAGGGAGGGATATGGGGCTACACCTTC.

The V gene is TRBV23-1, the J gene TRBJ2-3; no clear D. TRBV23-1 is marked as an open reading frame, function uncertain. Between the trimmed V and J ends, which lost 6 bases and 3 bases, there was a span of 31 bases. The CDR3 has 20 residues. The CDR3 region is CASSPIPEQERKFRTDTQYF. The CDR3 DNA reads TGCGCCAGCAGCCCGATACCGGAGCAAGAGCGAAAGTTTAGGACAGATACGCAGTATTTT.

The chain combines TRBV2 with TRBJ1-2, with TRBD1 identical over 8 bases. There are 16 residues in the CDR3. V was clipped by 1 base and J by 4 bases; unmatched bases: 8. The V gene's germline CDR1 is SNHLY and CDR2 FYNNEI. The CDR3 here is CASSEGGQGASYGYTF. The CDR3 DNA sequence: TGTGCCAGCAGTGAAGGAGGGCAGGGGGCTAGCTATGGCTACACCTTC.

This rearrangement joins TRBV7-2 to TRBJ2-3; D perhaps matches TRBD2 (5 bases). V dropped 2 bases and J dropped 1 base, with 10 bases sitting between them. The CDR3 loop spans 15 amino acids. The germline V gene has CDR1 SGHTA and CDR2 FQGNSA. The CDR3 sequence is CASSLISGRTDTQYF. The CDR3 bases are TGTGCCAGCAGCTTAATAAGCGGACGCACAGATACGCAGTATTTT.

This clone has only a few counts. The V call is TRBV6-5, the J call TRBJ1-1; 10 bases are shared with TRBD1. This CDR3 is built from 16 residues. The trim removed 4 bases at V and 5 bases at J, leaving 10 bases unmatched. Germline V gives CDR1 MNHEY, CDR2 SVGAGI. The CDR3 sequence is CASSLTRTGGYTEAFF. The CDR3 region has the DNA TGTGCCAGCAGTTTAACCCGGACAGGGGGTTATACTGAAGCTTTCTTT.

The V and J genes are TRBV7-9 and TRBJ2-7, with D tentatively TRBD2 (5 bases). CDR3 length: 15 amino acids. Trimming left V 1 base short and J 3 bases short, with 13 bases between. From germline, CDR1 is SEHNR and CDR2 FQNEAQ (reference sequence). The CDR3 DNA reads as TGTGCCAGCAGCTTAGATGGAGGCCGGGTCTACGAGCAGTACTTC. This gives the protein CASSLDGGRVYEQYF.

This clone is labeled medium-sized. J is TRBJ1-2 and V is TRBV7-9, with D tentatively TRBD1 (6 bases). The CDR3 spans 15 residues. CDR1 and CDR2 from the germline V gene are SEHNR and FQNEAQ (reference sequence). Trimming cost V 1 base and J 5 bases, with 14 bases left between them. This CDR3 is CASSLGPNTGYGYTF. The CDR3 DNA reads as TGTGCCAGCAGCTTAGGGCCAAATACAGGGTATGGCTACACCTTC.

This chain links TRBV10-2 with TRBJ2-7, with 11 bases that match TRBD1. V dropped 6 bases and J dropped 7; count of bases not matched to a gene: 8. CDR1 and CDR2 (germline): WSHSY, SAAADI. This CDR3 comprises 14 residues. The DNA for the CDR3 is TGCGCCAGCAGAACCGGGACAGGGGGTATAGAGCAGTACTTC. Its translation is CASRTGTGGIEQYF.